A selection of T cell receptor beta chains follows, all from one sample in a study of blood T cell repertoires in COVID-19. Sequencing was performed with immunoSEQ multiplex PCR; in TCRdb, only in-frame clones are kept and a portion is missing. The sample has 110,000 to 150,000 clones, about 86% seen once; the top ten hold almost 8.5%. The specimen sequenced was peripheral blood. The receptors originated from a woman aged 60-75 years with acute or convalescent COVID-19. The CDR3 runs from the conserved cysteine through the conserved F or W. A D gene is named only where the DNA matches it firmly. Not every row has a clone size; where given, it reads once, few, many or a size class.

CASSRSGDTYEQYF	TGTGCCAGCAGCCGGAGCGGGGACACCTACGAGCAGTACTTC	TRBV7-2	.	TRBJ2-7	once
CASSVGAVQETQYF	TGTGCCAGCAGCGTAGGGGCAGTTCAAGAGACCCAGTACTTC	TRBV9	.	TRBJ2-5	.
CASSSGGAGTNTEAFF	TGCGCCAGCAGCTCGGGGGGCGCCGGAACCAACACTGAAGCTTTCTTT	TRBV4-3	.	TRBJ1-1	.
CASSGTSGYEQYF	TGTGCCAGCTCCGGGACTAGTGGCTACGAGCAGTACTTC	TRBV19	TRBD2	TRBJ2-7	.
CASSSDSYEQYF	TGTGCCAGCAGCTCGGACAGTTACGAGCAGTACTTC	TRBV11-3	.	TRBJ2-7	.
CASSLGQVKGNTIYF	TGTGCCAGCAGCTTGGGACAGGTTAAAGGAAACACCATATATTTT	TRBV13	TRBD1	TRBJ1-3	.
CASSLDWSNTEAFF	TGCGCCAGCAGCTTGGACTGGTCGAACACTGAAGCTTTCTTT	TRBV5-1	.	TRBJ1-1	few
CASTPQRVLYLDTQYF	TGTGCCAGCACTCCCCAGCGGGTATTATACCTAGATACGCAGTATTTT	TRBV2	.	TRBJ2-3	.
CATSSPRRDTVYSNQPQHF	TGTGCCACCAGCTCCCCCCGCCGGGACACCGTTTATAGCAATCAGCCCCAGCATTTT	TRBV15	.	TRBJ1-5	.
CASSYPDYGYTF	TGTGCCAGCAGTTACCCAGACTATGGCTACACCTTC	TRBV6-2/TRBV6-3	.	TRBJ1-2	.
CASRYREGADTQYF	TGTGCCAGCCGGTACAGGGAGGGCGCAGATACGCAGTATTTT	TRBV6-5	.	TRBJ2-3	.
CASRLLSNQPQHF	TGTGCCAGCAGGCTACTTAGCAATCAGCCCCAGCATTTT	TRBV5-8	.	TRBJ1-5	.
CASSSQGRKNSPLHF	TGTGCCAGCAGCTCACAGGGGAGGAAAAATTCACCCCTCCACTTT	TRBV6-6	TRBD1	TRBJ1-6	.
CASSIASGGSSYNEQFF	TGTGCCAGTAGTATAGCCAGCGGGGGGAGCTCCTACAATGAGCAGTTCTTC	TRBV19	TRBD2	TRBJ2-1	.
CASSLAVAGGHSGANVLTF	TGTGCCAGCAGCTTAGCGGTAGCGGGGGGCCACTCTGGGGCCAACGTCCTGACTTTC	TRBV7-2	TRBD2	TRBJ2-6	.
CASSLRTGGAFF	TGTGCCAGCAGCCTTAGGACAGGGGGAGCTTTCTTT	TRBV5-8	TRBD1	TRBJ1-1	.
CASSLLTGELFF	TGTGCCAGCTCACTCTTAACCGGGGAGCTGTTTTTT	TRBV18	.	TRBJ2-2	.
CASSSVPGTGDFF	TGTGCCAGCAGCTCTGTTCCCGGGACAGGCGACTTCTTC	TRBV5-6	TRBD1	TRBJ2-1	few
CASSSPGTGGREQYF	TGTGCCAGCAGTTCCCCCGGGACAGGGGGTCGGGAGCAGTACTTC	TRBV27	TRBD1	TRBJ2-7	.
CASSFGLGDNEQFF	TGTGCCAGCAGCTTCGGACTAGGGGACAATGAGCAGTTCTTC	TRBV13	TRBD2	TRBJ2-1	.
CASSLDPNRVEF	TGTGCCAGCAGCTTAGACCCAAATCGGGTCGAGTTT	TRBV11-3	.	TRBJ1-3	few
CASSLKRNEQFF	TGTGCCAGCAGCTTGAAGAGGAATGAGCAGTTCTTC	TRBV5-6	.	TRBJ2-1	.
CASSPRGGGSYNEQFF	TGTGCCAGTAGTCCCCGGGGGGGCGGGTCCTACAATGAGCAGTTCTTC	TRBV19	TRBD2	TRBJ2-1	.
CASTRLTVNNYGYTF	TGTGCCAGCACCCGTTTGACAGTAAATAACTATGGCTACACCTTC	TRBV5-6	.	TRBJ1-2	once
CASSPGGLSTDTQYF	TGTGCCAGCAGCCCAGGGGGCTTGAGCACAGATACGCAGTATTTT	TRBV7-3	TRBD1	TRBJ2-3	.
CASRKHTGTDLYEQYF	TGTGCCAGTCGAAAACACACCGGGACAGACCTCTACGAGCAGTACTTC	TRBV19	TRBD1	TRBJ2-7	.
CASTRQGFYNEQFF	TGTGCCAGCACCCGACAGGGGTTCTACAATGAGCAGTTCTTC	TRBV7-8	TRBD1	TRBJ2-1	.
CASSPPSAGDGYNEQFF	TGTGCCAGCTCACCACCCTCCGCAGGGGATGGGTACAATGAGCAGTTCTTC	TRBV18	.	TRBJ2-1	.
CASSRGQYNEQFF	TGTGCCAGCAGCAGGGGACAGTATAATGAGCAGTTCTTC	TRBV7-9	TRBD1	TRBJ2-1	once
CAWSVPWTGSTTDTQYF	TGTGCCTGGAGTGTACCCTGGACAGGATCCACCACAGATACGCAGTATTTT	TRBV30	TRBD1	TRBJ2-3	.
CASSLGTNYEQYF	TGTGCCAGCAGTTTGGGGACAAACTACGAGCAGTACTTC	TRBV6-5	.	TRBJ2-7	.
CASSVAHEQFF	TGTGCCAGCAGCGTAGCTCATGAGCAGTTCTTC	TRBV28	.	TRBJ2-1	.